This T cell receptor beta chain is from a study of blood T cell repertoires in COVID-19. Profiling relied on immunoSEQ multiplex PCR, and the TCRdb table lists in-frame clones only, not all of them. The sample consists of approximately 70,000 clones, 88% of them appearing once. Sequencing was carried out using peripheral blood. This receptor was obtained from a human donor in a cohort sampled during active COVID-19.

This chain's CDR3 is CASSLGAGQKFTDTQYF. DNA for the CDR3: TGCGCCAGCAGCTTAGGCGCGGGACAGAAATTCACAGATACGCAGTATTTT. This chain uses TRBV5-1 with TRBJ2-3; D perhaps matches TRBD1 (7 bases). V was cut by 2 bases and J by 2 bases, with 18 bases left in between. Germline V gene sequence: CDR1 SGHRS, CDR2 YFSETQ. The CDR3 contains 17 residues. Looking up the rest from reference TRBV5-1 and TRBJ2-3 gives the full variable domain: KAGVTQTPRYLIKTRGQQVTLSCSPISGHRSVSWYQQTPGQGLQFLFEYFSETQRNKGNFPGRFSGRQFSNSRSEMNVSTLELGDSALYLCASSLGAGQKFTDTQYFGPGTRLTVL.